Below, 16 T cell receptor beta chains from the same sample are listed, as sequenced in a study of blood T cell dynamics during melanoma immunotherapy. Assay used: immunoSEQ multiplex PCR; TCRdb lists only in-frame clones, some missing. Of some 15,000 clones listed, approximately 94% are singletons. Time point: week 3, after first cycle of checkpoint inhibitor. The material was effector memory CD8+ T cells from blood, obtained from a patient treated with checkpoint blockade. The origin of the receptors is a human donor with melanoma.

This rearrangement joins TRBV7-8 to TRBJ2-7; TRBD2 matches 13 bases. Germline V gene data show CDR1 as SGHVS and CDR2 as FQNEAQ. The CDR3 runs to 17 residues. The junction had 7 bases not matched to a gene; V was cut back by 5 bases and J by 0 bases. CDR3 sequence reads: CASSPGLAGDLSYEQYF. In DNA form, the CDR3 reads TGTGCCAGCAGCCCAGGACTAGCGGGAGACCTCTCCTACGAGCAGTACTTC.

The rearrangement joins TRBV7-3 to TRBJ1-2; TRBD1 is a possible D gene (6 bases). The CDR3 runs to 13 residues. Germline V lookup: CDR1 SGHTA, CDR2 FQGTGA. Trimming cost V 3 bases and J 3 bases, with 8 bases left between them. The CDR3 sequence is CASSLGGDYGYTF. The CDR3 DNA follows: TGTGCCAGCAGCTTGGGGGGCGACTATGGCTACACCTTC.

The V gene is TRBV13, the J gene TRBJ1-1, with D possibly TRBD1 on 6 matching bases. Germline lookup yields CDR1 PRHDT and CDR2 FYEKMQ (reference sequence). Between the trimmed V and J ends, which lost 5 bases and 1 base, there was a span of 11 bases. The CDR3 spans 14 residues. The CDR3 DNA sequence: TGTGCCAGCAGCCCCCGGACAGCGAACACTGAAGCTTTCTTT. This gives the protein CASSPRTANTEAFF.

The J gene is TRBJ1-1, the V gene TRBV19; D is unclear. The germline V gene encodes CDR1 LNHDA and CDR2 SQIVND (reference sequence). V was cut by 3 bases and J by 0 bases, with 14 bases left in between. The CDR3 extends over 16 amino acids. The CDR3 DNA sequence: TGTGCCAGTAGTATGGCGGCGGTTTATATGAACACTGAAGCTTTCTTT. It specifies CASSMAAVYMNTEAFF.

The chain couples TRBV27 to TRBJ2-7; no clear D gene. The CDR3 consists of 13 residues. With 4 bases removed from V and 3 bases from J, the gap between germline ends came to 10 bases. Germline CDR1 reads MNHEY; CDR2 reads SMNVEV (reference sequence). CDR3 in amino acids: CASSSEYRYEQYF. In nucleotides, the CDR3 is TGTGCCAGCAGTTCAGAGTATCGCTACGAGCAGTACTTC.

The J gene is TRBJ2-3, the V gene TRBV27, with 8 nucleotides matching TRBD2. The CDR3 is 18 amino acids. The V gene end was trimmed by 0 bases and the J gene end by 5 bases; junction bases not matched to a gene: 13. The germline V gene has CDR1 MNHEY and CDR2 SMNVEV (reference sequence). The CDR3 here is CASSLSITGLEGGDTQYF. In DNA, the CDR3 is TGTGCCAGCAGTTTATCGATAACGGGACTAGAAGGGGGAGATACGCAGTATTTT.

The CDR3 reads CASSVGGSHEKLFF. The DNA of the CDR3 is TGTGCCAGCAGCGTAGGGGGGTCTCATGAAAAACTGTTTTTT. The chain couples TRBV9 to TRBJ1-4; possibly TRBD1 for D (5 bases). V lost 0 bases and J 6 bases, leaving 9 bases between the germline ends. The CDR3 spans 14 residues. CDR1 is SGDLS and CDR2 is YYNGEE in the germline V gene. The complete variable domain, with remaining parts taken from reference TRBV9 and TRBJ1-4, reads DSGVTQTPKHLITATGQRVTLRCSPRSGDLSVYWYQQSLDQGLQFLIQYYNGEERAKGNILERFSAQQFPDLHSELNLSSLELGDSALYFCASSVGGSHEKLFFGSGTQLSVL.

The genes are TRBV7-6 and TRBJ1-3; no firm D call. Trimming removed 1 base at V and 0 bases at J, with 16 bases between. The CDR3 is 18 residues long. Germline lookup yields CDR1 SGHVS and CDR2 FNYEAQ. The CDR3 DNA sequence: TGTGCCAGCAGCTTAGATCCCCCGGTCGGAAACTCTGGAAACACCATATATTTT. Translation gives CASSLDPPVGNSGNTIYF.

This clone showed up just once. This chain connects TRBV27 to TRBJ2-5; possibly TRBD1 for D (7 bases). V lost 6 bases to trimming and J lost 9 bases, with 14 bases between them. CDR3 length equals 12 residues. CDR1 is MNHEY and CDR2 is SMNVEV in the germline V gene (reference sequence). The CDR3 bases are TGTGCCAGCAGCCAGGGGGGAGCGCCCCAGTACTTC. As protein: CASSQGGAPQYF.

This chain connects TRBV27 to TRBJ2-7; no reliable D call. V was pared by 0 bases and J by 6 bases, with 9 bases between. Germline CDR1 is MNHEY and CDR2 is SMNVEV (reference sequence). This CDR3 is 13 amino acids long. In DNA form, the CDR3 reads TGTGCCAGCAGTTTATCTTGGAGTCGCGAGCAGTACTTC. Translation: CASSLSWSREQYF.

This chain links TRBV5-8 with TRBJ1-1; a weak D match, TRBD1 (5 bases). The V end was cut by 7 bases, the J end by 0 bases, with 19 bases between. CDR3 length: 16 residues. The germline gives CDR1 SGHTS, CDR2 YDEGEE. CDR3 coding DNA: TGTGCCAGCCCCCGGGACTTCCGGACAATGAACACTGAAGCTTTCTTT. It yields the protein CASPRDFRTMNTEAFF.

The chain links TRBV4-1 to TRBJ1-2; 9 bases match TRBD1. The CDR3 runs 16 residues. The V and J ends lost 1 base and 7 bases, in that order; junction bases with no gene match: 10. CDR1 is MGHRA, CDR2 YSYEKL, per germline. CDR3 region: CASSQAISGTGIGYTF. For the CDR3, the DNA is TGCGCCAGCAGCCAAGCTATTTCCGGGACAGGGATTGGCTACACCTTC.

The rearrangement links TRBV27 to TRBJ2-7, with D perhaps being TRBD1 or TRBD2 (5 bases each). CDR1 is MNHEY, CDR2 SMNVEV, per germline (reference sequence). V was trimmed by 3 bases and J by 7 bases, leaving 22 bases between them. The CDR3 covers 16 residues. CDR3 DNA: TGTGCCAGCAGTTTGTGGGACCCAGGGTTGTCAGGGGAGCAGTACTTC. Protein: CASSLWDPGLSGEQYF.

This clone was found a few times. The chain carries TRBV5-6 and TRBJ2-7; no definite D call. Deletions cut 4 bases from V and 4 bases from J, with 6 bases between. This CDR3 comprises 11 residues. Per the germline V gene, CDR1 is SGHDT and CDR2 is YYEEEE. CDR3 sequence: CASSRRYEQYF. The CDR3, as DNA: TGTGCCAGCAGCCGCCGTTACGAGCAGTACTTC.

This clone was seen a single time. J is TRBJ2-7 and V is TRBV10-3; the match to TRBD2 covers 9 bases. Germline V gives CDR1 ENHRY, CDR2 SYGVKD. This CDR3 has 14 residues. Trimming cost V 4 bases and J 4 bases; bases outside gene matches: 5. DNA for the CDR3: TGTGCCATCAGTGTCATAGCGGGAGAGTACGAGCAGTACTTC. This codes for CAISVIAGEYEQYF.

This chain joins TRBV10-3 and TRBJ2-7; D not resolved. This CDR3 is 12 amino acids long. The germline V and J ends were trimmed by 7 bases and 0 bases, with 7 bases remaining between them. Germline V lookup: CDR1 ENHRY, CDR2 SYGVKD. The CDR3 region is CAITTSSYEQYF. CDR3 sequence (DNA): TGTGCCATCACTACATCCTCCTACGAGCAGTACTTC.